This passage covers 2 T cell receptor beta chains from one sample sequenced in a study of blood T cell repertoires in COVID-19. Only in-frame clones appear in the TCRdb table, and some are missing; sequencing was by immunoSEQ multiplex PCR. Of about 18,000 clones listed, more than 70% are singletons. The source material was PBMCs or T cells enriched from blood (not recorded which). Receptors were obtained from a woman aged 30 to 39 who had recovered from COVID-19.

This clone has more than one count but fewer than ten. V and J are TRBV10-3 and TRBJ1-5; D gene ambiguous. Germline V CDR1 and CDR2: ENHRY, SYGVKD. The CDR3 totals 14 residues. Trimming shortened V by 2 bases and J by 3 bases, and 8 bases separated the two germline ends. CDR3: CAISERRDNQPQHF. The CDR3 bases are TGTGCCATCAGTGAGCGACGGGACAATCAGCCCCAGCATTTT.

The V and J genes are TRBV28 and TRBJ1-2; D unresolved. Germline V gene data show CDR1 as MDHEN and CDR2 as SYDVKM. Trimming stripped 2 bases from V and 3 bases from J, with 10 bases between. The CDR3 is 14 amino acids. CDR3 nucleotides: TGTGCCAGCAGTTTACCCGAGGCCGACTATGGCTACACCTTC. It encodes CASSLPEADYGYTF.